Listed below are T cell receptor beta chains from one sample, sequenced in a study of technical replicates of blood from a few donors. Some clones are missing from TCRdb's copy, which holds only in-frame ones; the method was immunoSEQ multiplex PCR. The table lists about 79,000 clones, about 91% of them singletons. Sample: T cells isolated from PBMCs. All receptors come from a human donor in good health. Some clones in this sample may be carry-over from other donors' samples. Each CDR3 is given with its conserved first and last residue. The D gene is left open where the match is weak. Clone size, where shown, is once, few, many, or a class for clones that have expanded.

>TRBD1|TRBJ2-7|15|TRBV7-9|once
TGTGCCAGCAGCACCAATGGCGGACAGGGTGGTGAGCAGTACTTC
CASSTNGGQGGEQYF
>TRBD2|TRBJ2-7|16|TRBV19|NA
TGTGCCAGTAGTGTACCCGGGACTAGCGGGACCTACGAGCAGTACTTC
CASSVPGTSGTYEQYF
>TRBD1|TRBJ1-3|18|TRBV28|NA
TGTGCCAGCAGTTTGTACCGGGACAGGCGGTCCGGCCCAAACACCATATATTTT
CASSLYRDRRSGPNTIYF
>NA|TRBJ2-1|16|TRBV12-5|NA
TGTGCTAGTGGTTTTGTACTGGCGGGCTCCTACAATGAGCAGTTCTTC
CASGFVLAGSYNEQFF
>NA|TRBJ2-7|13|TRBV19|once
TGTGCCAGTAGTGTGGGACATTCCTACGAGCAGTACTTC
CASSVGHSYEQYF
>TRBD2|TRBJ2-5|17|TRBV5-1|NA
TGCGCCAGCAGCTTGGTGGCTAGCGGGAGGGCCTGGGAGACCCAGTACTTC
CASSLVASGRAWETQYF
>NA|TRBJ1-2|10|TRBV6-1|NA
TGTGCCAGCAGTGAATATGTCTACACCTTC
CASSEYVYTF
>TRBD1|TRBJ2-3|17|TRBV2|NA
TGTGCCAGCAGTGAGTGGCTAACACAGGGGAGAACAGATACGCAGTATTTT
CASSEWLTQGRTDTQYF
>NA|TRBJ1-1|13|TRBV30|NA
TGTGCCTGGAGTGTAGGGGGAGAGGCTGAAGCTTTCTTT
CAWSVGGEAEAFF
>NA|TRBJ1-1|14|TRBV19|many
TGTGCCAGTAAGGTACCGGGGTGGAACACTGAAGCTTTCTTT
CASKVPGWNTEAFF
>NA|TRBJ1-1|16|TRBV15|NA
TGTGCCACCAGCAGAGAGGGTCTGGGACTCCATTTTGAAGCTTTCTTT
CATSREGLGLHFEAFF
>TRBD1|TRBJ1-2|13|TRBV11-1|NA
TGTGCCAGCAGTCGGACAGGGATGGATGGCTACACCTTC
CASSRTGMDGYTF
>TRBD2|TRBJ2-1|14|TRBV19|NA
TGTGCCAGTAGGGCTAGCGGCCCTTTTAATGAGCAGTTCTTC
CASRASGPFNEQFF
>NA|TRBJ1-1|13|TRBV6-5|NA
TGTGCCAGCAGACTTGGGGGCAAGACTGAAGCTTTCTTT
CASRLGGKTEAFF
>TRBD1|TRBJ2-1|14|TRBV5-1|few
TGCGCCAGCAGCTTGGACAGGGGGCACAATGAGCAGTTCTTC
CASSLDRGHNEQFF
>TRBD2|TRBJ2-1|15|TRBV10-3|NA
TGTGCCATCAGTGAGAGTAGCACTAGCGGGAGTGGTGAGTTCTTC
CAISESSTSGSGEFF
>NA|TRBJ1-1|13|TRBV6-1|few
TGTGCCAGCAGGACGGGTTTGGACACTGAAGCTTTCTTT
CASRTGLDTEAFF
>TRBD2|TRBJ2-7|19|TRBV4-2|once
TGTGCCAGCAGCACCCGGGAACTAGCGGGAGAGGGGCGGTCCTACGAGCAGTACTTC
CASSTRELAGEGRSYEQYF
>NA|TRBJ1-3|21|TRBV5-1|NA
TGCGCCAGCAGACCCCTCGGGGGGGACACAAAGGGGTTTTTCGATCGAAACACCATATATTTT
CASRPLGGDTKGFFDRNTIYF
>TRBD1|TRBJ1-3|14|TRBV7-3|NA
TGTGCCAGCAGATCAAACAGGGGAGGAAACACCATATATTTT
CASRSNRGGNTIYF
>NA|TRBJ1-5|14|TRBV21-1|NA
TGTGCCAGCACCTCGACAGGGGAGGATCAGCCCCAGCATTTT
CASTSTGEDQPQHF
>NA|TRBJ1-1|14|TRBV6-1|NA
TGTGCCAGCAGTGAAGCTTGGGGGCGTACTGAAGCTTTCTTT
CASSEAWGRTEAFF
>NA|TRBJ1-2|13|TRBV10-3|NA
TGTGCCATCAGTCCGACACAAAGCGGGGGCTACACCTTC
CAISPTQSGGYTF
>NA|TRBJ1-2|15|TRBV7-2|few
TGTGCCAGCAGCTTAGAGGTGGGAGGGGGCTATGGCTACACCTTC
CASSLEVGGGYGYTF
>NA|TRBJ2-7|15|TRBV25-1|NA
TGTGCCAGCAGCCAGGACCCAGGGCGGTCCTACGAGCAGTACTTC
CASSQDPGRSYEQYF
>TRBD1|TRBJ2-2|14|TRBV2|NA
TGTGCCAGCAGTAGACAGGGTGGGACCGGGGAGCTGTTTTTT
CASSRQGGTGELFF
>NA|TRBJ2-1|14|TRBV7-3|NA
TGTGCCAGCAGCCCCCCCGGGTCCTACAATGAGCAGTTCTTC
CASSPPGSYNEQFF
>TRBD2|TRBJ2-5|15|TRBV7-9|few
TGTGCCAGCAGCTGGGGACTAGCGGGACGAGAGACCCAGTACTTC
CASSWGLAGRETQYF
>NA|TRBJ1-1|12|TRBV10-1|NA
TGCGCCAGCAGTGGGGGGGGCGCTGAAGCTTTCTTT
CASSGGGAEAFF
>NA|TRBJ1-2|12|TRBV29-1|NA
TGCAGCGCAACAGGGACTAACTATGGCTACACCTTC
CSATGTNYGYTF
>NA|TRBJ2-3|17|TRBV7-5|NA
TGTGTCAGAAGCTCCCTATACGTGGCTAGCGGGAGGTACACGCAGTATTTT
CVRSSLYVASGRYTQYF
>NA|TRBJ2-2|18|TRBV21-1|NA
TGTGCCAGCAGAAACGACCCTCCGGGACAGGGGGCCACCGGGGAGCTGTTTTTT
CASRNDPPGQGATGELFF
>NA|TRBJ1-3|15|TRBV11-2|NA
TGTGCCAGCAGCCCCAGCGCGAACTCTGGAAACACCATATATTTT
CASSPSANSGNTIYF
>NA|TRBJ2-7|12|TRBV18|NA
TGTGCCAGCTCAGAACACAGGGACGAGCAGTACTTC
CASSEHRDEQYF
>NA|TRBJ2-5|16|TRBV28|NA
TGTGCCAGCAGTTTTGGGCCCGCGACTAATGTAGAGACCCAGTACTTC
CASSFGPATNVETQYF